The present T cell receptor beta chain was sequenced within a study of CD8+CD57+ T cells in acquired aplastic anemia. Overall study context: Sorted cells (CD4+ and CD8+) yielded DNA amounts that averaged approximately 3 ug.

This CDR3 spans 13 amino acids. The V segment lost 9 bases and the J segment 4 bases; nucleotides outside the gene matches: 3. Germline values: CDR1 LNHDA, CDR2 SQIVND (reference sequence). Individuals selected for sequencing had exhibited CD8+CD57+ cell expansion on flow cytometry. The cohort consisted entirely of patients having severe acquired aplastic anemia. Blood sampling was performed on the patients, and none of them had received therapy by then. The template used for profiling TCR beta VDJ and CDR3 was genomic DNA. Each CDR3 protein gets one entry after TCRdb re-called the reads with MiXCR. The table includes under 350,000 distinct CDR3 sequences, roughly 59% detected once. This clonotype was detected many times.

The receptor's source is a human donor with aplastic anemia. The chain is built from TRBV19 and TRBJ1-4, with 9 bases lining up with TRBD1. Sequenced material: sorted CD4+, CD8+, or CD8+CD57+ T cells (not recorded which) from PBMCs. The CDR3 bases are TGTGCCAGCCACAGGGGGCGTAATGAAAAACTGTTTTTT. It yields the protein CASHRGRNEKLFF.